The subject of this entry is one T cell receptor beta chain. This CDR3 spans 12 amino acids. V gave up 1 base and J gave up 6 bases, with 8 bases separating them. In germline, CDR1 is SGHRS, CDR2 YFSETQ. These data originate in a study of patients and donors after allogeneic stem cell transplantation. Each CDR3 protein gets one entry after TCRdb re-called the RT-PCR reads with MiXCR. The sample lists about 230,000 distinct CDR3 sequences, 12% to 15% occurring once. Sequencing was done on a sample of blood, either unsorted or a sorted T cell fraction (not recorded which). This chain connects TRBV5-1 to TRBJ2-7; D may be TRBD1 or TRBD2 (5 bases each). The clonotype was recovered from a human donor who was either an allogeneic HSCT recipient or a stem cell or donor lymphocyte infusion donor (not recorded which). It is not recorded whose cells these are; they may come from a transplant donor. The CDR3 sequence: CASSLTGTEQYF. CDR3 DNA sequence: TGCGCCAGCAGCTTGACGGGGACCGAGCAGTACTTC. The complete variable domain, with remaining parts taken from reference TRBV5-1 and TRBJ2-7, reads KAGVTQTPRYLIKTRGQQVTLSCSPISGHRSVSWYQQTPGQGLQFLFEYFSETQRNKGNFPGRFSGRQFSNSRSEMNVSTLELGDSALYLCASSLTGTEQYFGPGTRLTVT.